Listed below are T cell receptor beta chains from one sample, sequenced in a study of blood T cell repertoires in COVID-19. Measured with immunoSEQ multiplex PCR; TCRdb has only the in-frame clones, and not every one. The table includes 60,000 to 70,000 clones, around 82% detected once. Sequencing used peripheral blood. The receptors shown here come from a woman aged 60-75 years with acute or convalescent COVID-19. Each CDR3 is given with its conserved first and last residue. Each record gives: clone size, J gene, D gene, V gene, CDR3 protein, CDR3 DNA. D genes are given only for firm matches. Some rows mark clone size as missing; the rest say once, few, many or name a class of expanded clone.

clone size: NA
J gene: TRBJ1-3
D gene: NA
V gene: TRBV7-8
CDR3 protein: CASSQRRGSGNTIYF
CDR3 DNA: TGTGCCAGCAGCCAACGCAGGGGCTCTGGAAACACCATATATTTT

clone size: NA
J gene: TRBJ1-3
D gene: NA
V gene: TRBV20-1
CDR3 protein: CSASPGGPIYF
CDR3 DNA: TGCAGTGCTAGTCCCGGGGGACCCATATATTTT

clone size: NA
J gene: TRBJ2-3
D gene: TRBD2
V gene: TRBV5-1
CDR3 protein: CASSLTSGGFTDTQYF
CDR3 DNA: TGCGCCAGCAGCCTGACTAGCGGGGGGTTCACAGATACGCAGTATTTT

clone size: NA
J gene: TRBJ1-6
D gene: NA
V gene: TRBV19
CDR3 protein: CASKEGSSYNSPLHF
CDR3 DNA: TGTGCCAGTAAGGAAGGGAGCTCCTATAATTCACCCCTCCACTTT

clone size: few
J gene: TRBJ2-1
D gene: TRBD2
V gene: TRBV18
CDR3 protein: CASSPPTSGDYNEQFF
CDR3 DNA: TGTGCCAGCTCACCACCGACTAGCGGGGATTACAATGAGCAGTTCTTC

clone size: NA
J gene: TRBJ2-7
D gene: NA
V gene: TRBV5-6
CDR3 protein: CASSPGRGEQYF
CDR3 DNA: TGTGCCAGCAGCCCTGGAAGGGGCGAGCAGTACTTC

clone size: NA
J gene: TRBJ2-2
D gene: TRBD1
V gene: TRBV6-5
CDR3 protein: CASSPGQGPTGELFF
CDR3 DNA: TGTGCCAGCAGTCCCGGACAGGGTCCCACCGGGGAGCTGTTTTTT

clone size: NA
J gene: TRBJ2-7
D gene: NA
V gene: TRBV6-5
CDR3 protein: CASRGLYEQYF
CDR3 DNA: TGTGCCAGCCGGGGTCTCTACGAGCAGTACTTC

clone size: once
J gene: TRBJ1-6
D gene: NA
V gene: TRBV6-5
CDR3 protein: CASSPPGQMVSPLHF
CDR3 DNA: TGTGCCAGCAGTCCCCCCGGACAGATGGTTTCACCCCTCCACTTT

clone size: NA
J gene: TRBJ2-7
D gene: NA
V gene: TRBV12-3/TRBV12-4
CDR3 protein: CASSPDRRNQYF
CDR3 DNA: TGTGCCAGCAGCCCCGACAGGCGGAATCAGTACTTC

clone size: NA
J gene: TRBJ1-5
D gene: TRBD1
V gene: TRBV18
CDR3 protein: CASSPSGTGSNQPQHF
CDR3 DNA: TGTGCCAGCTCACCTTCAGGGACAGGGAGCAATCAGCCCCAGCATTTT

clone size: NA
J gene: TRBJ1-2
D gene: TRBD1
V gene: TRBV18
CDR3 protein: CASSPRTGSNYGYTF
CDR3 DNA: TGTGCCAGCTCACCTAGGACAGGGTCTAACTATGGCTACACCTTC

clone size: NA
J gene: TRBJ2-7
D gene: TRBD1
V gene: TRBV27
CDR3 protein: CASSLRLRQGERNEQYF
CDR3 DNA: TGTGCCAGCAGTCTCCGGCTTCGACAGGGGGAGAGGAACGAGCAGTACTTC

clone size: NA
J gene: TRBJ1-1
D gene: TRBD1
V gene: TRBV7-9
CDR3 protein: CASNPIGQGARNTMAFF
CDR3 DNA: TGTGCCAGCAATCCCATAGGACAGGGGGCGAGGAACACTATGGCTTTCTTT

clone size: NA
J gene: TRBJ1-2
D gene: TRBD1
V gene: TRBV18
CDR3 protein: CASSRTGGRHGYTF
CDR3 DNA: TGTGCCAGCTCAAGGACAGGGGGGCGTCATGGCTACACCTTC

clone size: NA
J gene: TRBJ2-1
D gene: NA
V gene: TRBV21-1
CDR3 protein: CASRARVQPYFHEQFF
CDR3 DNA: TGTGCCAGCAGGGCAAGAGTACAGCCTTACTTCCATGAGCAGTTCTTC

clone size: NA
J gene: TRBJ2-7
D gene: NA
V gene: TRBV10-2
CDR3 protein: CATSALDSPYEQYF
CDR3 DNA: TGCGCCACCTCAGCCCTGGACAGTCCCTACGAGCAGTACTTC

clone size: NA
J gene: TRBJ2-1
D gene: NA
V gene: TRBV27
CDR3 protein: CASSLSRNSYNEQFF
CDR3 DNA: TGTGCCAGCAGTTTGAGCAGGAACTCCTACAATGAGCAGTTCTTC